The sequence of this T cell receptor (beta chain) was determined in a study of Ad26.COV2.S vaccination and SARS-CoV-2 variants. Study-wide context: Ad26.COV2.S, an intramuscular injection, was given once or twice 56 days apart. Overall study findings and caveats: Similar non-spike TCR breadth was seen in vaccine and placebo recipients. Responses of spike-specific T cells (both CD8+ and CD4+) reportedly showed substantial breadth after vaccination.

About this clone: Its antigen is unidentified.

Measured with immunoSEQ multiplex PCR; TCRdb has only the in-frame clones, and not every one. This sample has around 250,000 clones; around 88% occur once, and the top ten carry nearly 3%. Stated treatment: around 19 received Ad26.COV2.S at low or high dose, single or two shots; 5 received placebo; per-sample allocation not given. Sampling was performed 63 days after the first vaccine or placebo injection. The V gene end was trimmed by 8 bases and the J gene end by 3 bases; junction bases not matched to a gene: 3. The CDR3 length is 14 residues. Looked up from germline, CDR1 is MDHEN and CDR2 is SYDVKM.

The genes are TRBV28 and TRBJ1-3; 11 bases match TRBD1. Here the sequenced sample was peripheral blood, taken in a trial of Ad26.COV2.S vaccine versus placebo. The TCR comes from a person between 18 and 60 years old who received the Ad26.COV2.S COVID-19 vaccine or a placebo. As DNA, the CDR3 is TGTGCCAGCGGGACAGGGGGTGGTGGAAACACCATATATTTT. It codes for CASGTGGGGNTIYF.